This T cell receptor (beta chain) was captured by sequencing in a study of OX40 agonist ivuxolimab in advanced cancers. The CDR3 loop spans 12 amino acids. Trimming left V 5 bases short and J 0 bases short, with 5 bases between. Germline CDR1 and CDR2: MNHEY and SMNVEV (reference sequence). The table came from immunoSEQ multiplex PCR; TCRdb's copy has only in-frame clones and leaves some out. The table includes around 94,000 clones, more than 85% detected once. About this clone: The same CDR3 arises from other DNA sequences in this sample as well.

This sample comprised CD4+ or CD8+ T cells sorted from blood, obtained in a trial of the OX40 agonist ivuxolimab. V is TRBV27 and J is TRBJ2-7, with D unresolved. The receptor comes from an adult with an advanced solid tumor such as melanoma, head and neck, liver or kidney cancer. The chain's CDR3 is CASSPPSYEQYF. CDR3 coding DNA: TGTGCCAGCAGTCCCCCCTCCTACGAGCAGTACTTC.